This is a list of T cell receptor beta chains from one sample in a study of human T cells and chemical hapten exposure. Each CDR3 protein gets one entry after TCRdb re-called the reads with MiXCR. The top ten hold around 1.4% of the sample, which has about 120,000 distinct CDR3 sequences, more than 8.5% seen once. Sequenced: whole blood. The receptors originated from a human donor in good health. Some clones in this sample may be carry-over from other donors' samples. Both conserved end residues are part of each CDR3. Each record gives: D gene, V gene, clone size, J gene, CDR3 DNA, CDR3 protein. A D gene is named only where the DNA matches it firmly. Some rows mark clone size as missing; the rest say once, few, many or name a class of expanded clone.

D: .
V: TRBV21-1
size: .
J: TRBJ2-1
DNA: TGTGCCAGCAGCTCCGGACTATGCGGGGCCCACAATGAGCAGTTCTTC
CDR3: CASSSGLCGAHNEQFF

D: .
V: TRBV4-3
size: few
J: TRBJ1-1
DNA: TGCGCCAGCAGCCAGGAAAGGGGGGCGAACACTGAAGCTTTCTTT
CDR3: CASSQERGANTEAFF

D: TRBD2
V: TRBV4-1
size: few
J: TRBJ2-7
DNA: TGCGCCAGCAGTCGAGGACTAGGCTACGAGCAGTACTTC
CDR3: CASSRGLGYEQYF

D: .
V: TRBV19
size: few
J: TRBJ1-2
DNA: TGTGCCAGTAGTGAGGGGGTCCTCATCGGGGGCTACACCTTC
CDR3: CASSEGVLIGGYTF

D: .
V: TRBV7-8
size: few
J: TRBJ2-3
DNA: TGTGCCAGCAGCTTAAAGGCAGCTAGCACAGATACGCAGTATTTT
CDR3: CASSLKAASTDTQYF

D: .
V: TRBV5-1
size: many
J: TRBJ2-7
DNA: TGCGCCAGCAGCTTGGTAATAGGGGCGGAAGGGAACGAGCAGTACTTC
CDR3: CASSLVIGAEGNEQYF

D: TRBD2
V: TRBV15
size: few
J: TRBJ2-1
DNA: TGTGCCACCAGCAGAGATGTTGGGACTAGCGGGAGGAATGAGCAGTTCTTC
CDR3: CATSRDVGTSGRNEQFF

D: TRBD1
V: TRBV7-9
size: .
J: TRBJ2-1
DNA: TGTGCCAGCAGCTTAAGACAGGGGAGATACAATGAGCAGTTCTTC
CDR3: CASSLRQGRYNEQFF

D: TRBD1
V: TRBV12-5
size: few
J: TRBJ2-3
DNA: TGTGCTAGTGGTTCCACAGGGGCCCTCACAGATACGCAGTATTTT
CDR3: CASGSTGALTDTQYF

D: .
V: TRBV4-1
size: few
J: TRBJ2-2
DNA: TGCACCAGCAGCCAAGAGGCAGGGGCGAACACCGGGGAGCTGTTTTTT
CDR3: CTSSQEAGANTGELFF

D: .
V: TRBV5-1
size: few
J: TRBJ2-2
DNA: TGCGCCAGCAGCTTGCAGGGGCGAGACACCGGGGAGCTGTTTTTT
CDR3: CASSLQGRDTGELFF

D: TRBD1
V: TRBV20-1
size: few
J: TRBJ2-7
DNA: TGCAGTGCTTGGGGACAGGCTGAGAACGAGCAGTACTTC
CDR3: CSAWGQAENEQYF

D: .
V: TRBV5-1
size: .
J: TRBJ2-7
DNA: TGCGCCAGCAGCTTAACCGGGCCTACCTACGAGCAGTACTTC
CDR3: CASSLTGPTYEQYF

D: .
V: TRBV7-9
size: .
J: TRBJ2-7
DNA: TGTGCCAGCAGCTTAGCCGGCAAAGGACCGGGCGAGCAGTACTTC
CDR3: CASSLAGKGPGEQYF

D: .
V: TRBV6-5
size: many
J: TRBJ1-2
DNA: TGTGCCAGCAGTTACTCAACAGTTGGGTATGGCTACACCTTC
CDR3: CASSYSTVGYGYTF

D: .
V: TRBV7-9
size: .
J: TRBJ2-7
DNA: TGTTGTATAACGACAGACTACGAGCAGTACTTC
CDR3: CCITTDYEQYF

D: .
V: TRBV5-1
size: .
J: TRBJ1-1
DNA: TGCGCCAGCAGCTTGGTACCCGGGACGAACACTGAAGCTTTCTTT
CDR3: CASSLVPGTNTEAFF